The T cell receptor (beta chain) under discussion was sequenced for a study of T-cell memory formation after mild COVID-19. Study findings and constraints: Some SARS-CoV-2-responding clones were already detected in memory before infection. CD4+ contracting clones were mainly CM and EM; CD8+ ones, EMRA. Nothing showed for sure that second-wave clones peaking on day 37 were SARS-CoV-2 specific. A balance of CD4 and CD8 characterized clones contracting day 15 to 85, whereas later expanders leaned CD4+.

The CDR3 runs 13 residues. The trim removed 3 bases at V and 6 bases at J, leaving 7 bases unmatched. Germline V CDR1 and CDR2: GTSNPN, SVGIG (reference sequence). Using its own MiXCR run on the 5' RACE reads, TCRdb lists one record per CDR3 protein. The table includes approximately 200,000 distinct CDR3 sequences, approximately 16% detected once. Concerning this clonotype: As yet, its antigen is unknown.

The rearrangement links TRBV30 to TRBJ2-7; 8 nucleotides agree with TRBD2. Sequences were obtained from PBMCs or a T cell subset sorted from them (not recorded which). The receptor's source is an adult woman who had mild COVID-19 (a few samples of this study predate the infection). Cell type and time point are not known. This chain's CDR3 is CAWSARGGGEQYF. The CDR3 nucleotides read TGTGCCTGGAGCGCACGGGGGGGAGGCGAGCAGTACTTC. Based on the CDR3 plus reference TRBV30 and TRBJ2-7, the full variable domain is SQTIHQWPATLVQPVGSPLSLECTVEGTSNPNLYWYRQAAGRGLQLLFYSVGIGQISSEVPQNLSASRPQDRQFILSSKKLLLSDSGFYLCAWSARGGGEQYFGPGTRLTVT.